The source of this T cell receptor (beta chain) is a study of cytomegalovirus exposure and HLA in healthy donors. Regarding the study as a whole: Follow-up analysis later connected one missense variant in DCLRE1C with trimming of TCR beta V- and J-genes. The study carried out a later analysis of TCR beta sequences. It associated 15,000 to 20,000 of them with specific HLA alleles at a false discovery rate of 0.05. Further analysis, carried out later, found HLA-associated TCR beta chains more clonally expanded than equally common other chains. CMV serostatus stood as the only immune exposure information on hand.

In the PCR, 60 Vbeta and 13 Jbeta primers were used. Sequencing used immunoSEQ multiplex PCR; TCRdb keeps in-frame clones, though not all of them. The data hold 120,000 or so clones, with about 70% observed a single time. About this clone itself: Antigen: not known.

Trimming at V came to 0 bases and at J to 0 bases, leaving 13 bases not matched to a gene. There are 20 residues in the CDR3. Looked up from germline, CDR1 is LGHNT and CDR2 is FRNRAP. The receptor was derived from a woman in her 40s in good health and CMV-seronegative. V and J are TRBV12-5 and TRBJ2-3; 9 bases match TRBD1. The sample consisted of PBMCs. The CDR3 nucleotides read TGTGCTAGTGGTTTGGTTATGGACAGGGGTTTGAAATGGAGCACAGATACGCAGTATTTT. Amino acids: CASGLVMDRGLKWSTDTQYF. Filled out from reference TRBV12-5 and TRBJ2-3, the complete variable domain reads DARVTQTPRHKVTEMGQEVTMRCQPILGHNTVFWYRQTMMQGLELLAYFRNRAPLDDSGMPKDRFSAEMPDATLATLKIQPSEPRDSAVYFCASGLVMDRGLKWSTDTQYFGPGTRLTVL.